This record concerns one T cell receptor (beta chain) sequence. Per the study methods: How many nucleated cells were present was estimated from reference gene primer amplification. TCRdb keeps only in-frame clones here, not all; method: immunoSEQ multiplex PCR. V, J and clone size are taken as reported in that table, and D and trimming were inferred from the DNA itself. The sample includes 50,000 to 75,000 clones, 65% to 85% seen only once; the top ten take about 20%. This CDR3 spans 15 amino acids. Germline V gene lookup returns CDR1 ENHRY and CDR2 SYGVKD. The V and J ends lost 4 bases and 4 bases, in that order; junction bases with no gene match: 8. These data come from a study of blood T cell repertoires in COVID-19. Study context: T cells, B-cell-depleted T cells, or PBMCs supplied cDNA or gDNA.

The chain joins TRBV10-3 to TRBJ2-5; 8 bases are a match to TRBD2. This clonotype originated in a man at least 80 years old with active or convalescent COVID-19. Sample: peripheral blood. CDR3 amino acids: CAISVGAGEGETQYF. The CDR3 DNA is TGTGCCATCAGTGTAGGAGCGGGGGAGGGAGAGACCCAGTACTTC.